This TCR beta chain was retrieved from a study of CD8 T cells in ankylosing spondylitis. General observations from the study: Ankylosing spondylitis blood appeared to carry a characteristic TCR beta motif of roughly 8 highly homologous variants. Disease-linked clones were found to be CD8+ and relatively rare in peripheral blood.

Researchers built TCR beta libraries using quantitative 5'-RACE with molecular barcodes. TCRdb used MiXCR to reprocess the 5' RACE reads, holding one entry per CDR3 protein. The table includes more than 500,000 distinct CDR3 sequences, roughly 5% detected once. A note on this clonotype: Antigen: not known.

The CDR3 runs 14 residues. V lost 7 bases and J 4 bases, leaving 13 bases between the germline ends. The germline CDR1 and CDR2 sequences are SNHLY and FYNNEI. This rearrangement joins TRBV2 to TRBJ2-2; D gene unclear. This clonotype was obtained from a male donor with ankylosing spondylitis. The specimen sequenced was blood, either unsorted or a sorted T cell fraction (not recorded which). CDR3 DNA: TGTGCCAGCACTATAACCGGCTTCACCGGGGAGCTGTTTTTT. This encodes CASTITGFTGELFF.